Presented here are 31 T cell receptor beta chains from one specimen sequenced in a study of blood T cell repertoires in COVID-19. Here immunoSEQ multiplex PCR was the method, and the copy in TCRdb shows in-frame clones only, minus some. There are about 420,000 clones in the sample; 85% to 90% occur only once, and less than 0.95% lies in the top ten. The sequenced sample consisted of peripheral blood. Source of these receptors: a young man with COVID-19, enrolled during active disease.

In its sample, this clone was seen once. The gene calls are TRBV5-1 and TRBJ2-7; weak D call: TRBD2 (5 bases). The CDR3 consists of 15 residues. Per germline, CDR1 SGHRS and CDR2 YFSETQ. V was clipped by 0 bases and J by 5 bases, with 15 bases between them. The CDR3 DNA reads TGCGCCAGCAGCTTGGCAGGTGTAGTGGAGGACGAGCAGTACTTC. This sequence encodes CASSLAGVVEDEQYF.

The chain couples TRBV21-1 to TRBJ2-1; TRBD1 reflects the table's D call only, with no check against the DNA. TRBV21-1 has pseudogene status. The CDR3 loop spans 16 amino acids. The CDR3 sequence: CASSKVGESSYNEQFF. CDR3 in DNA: TGTGCCAGCAGCAAAGTGGGCGAGAGCTCCTACAATGAGCAGTTCTTC.

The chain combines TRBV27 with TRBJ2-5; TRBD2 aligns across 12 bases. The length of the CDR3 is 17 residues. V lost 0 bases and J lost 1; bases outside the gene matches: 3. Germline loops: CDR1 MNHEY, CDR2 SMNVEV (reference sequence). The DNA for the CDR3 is TGTGCCAGCAGTTTATCGCCGGGACTAGCGGGCCAAGAGACCCAGTACTTC. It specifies CASSLSPGLAGQETQYF.

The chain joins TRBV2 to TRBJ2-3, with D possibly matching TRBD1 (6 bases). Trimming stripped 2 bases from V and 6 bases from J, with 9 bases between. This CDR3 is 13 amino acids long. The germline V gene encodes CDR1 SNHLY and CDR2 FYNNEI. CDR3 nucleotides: TGTGCCAGCAGTGAACAGGGGTCGGATACGCAGTATTTT. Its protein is CASSEQGSDTQYF.

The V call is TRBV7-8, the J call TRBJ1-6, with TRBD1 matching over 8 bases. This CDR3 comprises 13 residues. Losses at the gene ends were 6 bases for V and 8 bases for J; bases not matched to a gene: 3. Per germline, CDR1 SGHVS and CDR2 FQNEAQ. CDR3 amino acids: CASRDRDDSPLHF. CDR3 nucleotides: TGTGCCAGCAGGGACAGGGACGATTCACCCCTCCACTTT.

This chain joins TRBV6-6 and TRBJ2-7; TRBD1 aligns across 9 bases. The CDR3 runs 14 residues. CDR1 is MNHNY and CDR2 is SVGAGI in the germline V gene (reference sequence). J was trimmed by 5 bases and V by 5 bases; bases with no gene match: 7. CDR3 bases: TGTGCCAGCAGTCCCGGGACAGGGAGGCACGAGCAGTACTTC. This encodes CASSPGTGRHEQYF.

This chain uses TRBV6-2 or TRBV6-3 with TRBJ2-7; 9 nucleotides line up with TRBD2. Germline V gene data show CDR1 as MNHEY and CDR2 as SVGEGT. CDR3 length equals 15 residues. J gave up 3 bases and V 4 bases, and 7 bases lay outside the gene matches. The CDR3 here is CASSLSGGSYYEQYF. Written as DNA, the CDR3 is TGTGCCAGCAGTTTAAGCGGGGGGTCCTACTACGAGCAGTACTTC.

The CDR3 loop reads CAARTGGNQPQHF. CDR3 DNA: TGTGCCGCGAGGACAGGGGGCAATCAGCCCCAGCATTTT. The chain employs TRBV6-5 and TRBJ1-5; 9 nucleotides line up with TRBD1. The CDR3 is made up of 13 amino acids. Losses at the gene ends were 11 bases for V and 2 bases for J; bases not matched to a gene: 4. Germline V gene lookup returns CDR1 MNHEY and CDR2 SVGAGI.

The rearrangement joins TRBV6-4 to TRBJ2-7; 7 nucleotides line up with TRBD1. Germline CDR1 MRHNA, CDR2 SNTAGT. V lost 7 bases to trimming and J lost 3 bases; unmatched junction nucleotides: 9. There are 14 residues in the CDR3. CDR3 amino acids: CASTEDRPFYEQYF. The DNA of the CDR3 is TGTGCCAGCACCGAGGACAGGCCCTTCTACGAGCAGTACTTC.

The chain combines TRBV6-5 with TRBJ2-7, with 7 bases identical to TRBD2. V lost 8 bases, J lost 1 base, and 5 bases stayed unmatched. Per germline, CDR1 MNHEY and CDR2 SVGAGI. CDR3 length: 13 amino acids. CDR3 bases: TGTGCCAGCGGGGGGGGAGCTTCCTACGAGCAGTACTTC. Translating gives CASGGGASYEQYF.

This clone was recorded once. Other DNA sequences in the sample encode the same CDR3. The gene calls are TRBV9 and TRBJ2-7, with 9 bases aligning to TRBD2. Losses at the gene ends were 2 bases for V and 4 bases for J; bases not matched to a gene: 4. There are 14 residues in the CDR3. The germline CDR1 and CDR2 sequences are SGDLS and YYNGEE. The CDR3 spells CASSVAGGPYEQYF. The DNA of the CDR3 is TGTGCCAGCAGCGTCGCGGGAGGGCCATACGAGCAGTACTTC.

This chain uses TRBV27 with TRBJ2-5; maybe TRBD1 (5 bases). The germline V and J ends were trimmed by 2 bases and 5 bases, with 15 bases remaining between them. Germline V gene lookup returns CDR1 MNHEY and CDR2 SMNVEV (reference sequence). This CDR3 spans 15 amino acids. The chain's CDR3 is CASSLMDKLGETQYF. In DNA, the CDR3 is TGTGCCAGCAGTTTAATGGACAAGTTAGGGGAGACCCAGTACTTC.

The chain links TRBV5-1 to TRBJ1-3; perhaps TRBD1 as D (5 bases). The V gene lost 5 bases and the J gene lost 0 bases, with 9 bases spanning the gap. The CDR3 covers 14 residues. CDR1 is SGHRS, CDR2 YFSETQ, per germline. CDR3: CASSAGGSGNTIYF. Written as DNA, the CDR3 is TGCGCCAGCAGTGCCGGGGGCTCTGGAAACACCATATATTTT.

This CDR3 reads CASSSQTGLPPDVANTGELFF. The CDR3 DNA reads as TGTGCCAGCAGTTCCCAGACAGGTCTCCCCCCCGACGTGGCGAACACCGGGGAGCTGTTTTTT. V is TRBV27 and J is TRBJ2-2; possible D gene TRBD1, 6 bases. Per germline, CDR1 MNHEY and CDR2 SMNVEV (reference sequence). The CDR3 has 21 residues. With 4 bases removed from V and 0 bases from J, the gap between germline ends came to 27 bases.

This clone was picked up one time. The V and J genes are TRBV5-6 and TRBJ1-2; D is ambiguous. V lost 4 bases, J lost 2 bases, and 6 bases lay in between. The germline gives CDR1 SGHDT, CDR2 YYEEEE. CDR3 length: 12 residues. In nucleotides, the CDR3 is TGTGCCAGCAGCGGCGGGAACTATGGCTACACCTTC. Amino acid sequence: CASSGGNYGYTF.

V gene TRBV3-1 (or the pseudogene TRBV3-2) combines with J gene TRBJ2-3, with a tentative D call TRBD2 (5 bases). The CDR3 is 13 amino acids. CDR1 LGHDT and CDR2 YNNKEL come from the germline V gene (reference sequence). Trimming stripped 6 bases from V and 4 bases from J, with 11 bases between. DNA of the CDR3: TGTGCCAGCAGATTTGGGAGTGCAGATACGCAGTATTTT. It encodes CASRFGSADTQYF.

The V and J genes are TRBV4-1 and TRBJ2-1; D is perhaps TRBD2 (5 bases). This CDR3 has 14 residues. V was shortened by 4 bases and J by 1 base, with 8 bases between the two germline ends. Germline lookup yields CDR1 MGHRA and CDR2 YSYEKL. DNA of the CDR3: TGCGCCAGCAGCCCCGGACTGTCCTACAATGAGCAGTTCTTC. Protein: CASSPGLSYNEQFF.

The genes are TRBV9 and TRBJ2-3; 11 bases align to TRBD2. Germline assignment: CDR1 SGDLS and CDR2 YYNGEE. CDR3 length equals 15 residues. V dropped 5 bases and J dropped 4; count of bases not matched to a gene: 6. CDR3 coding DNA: TGTGCCAGCAGGCCGACTAGCGGGGCGTCAGATACGCAGTATTTT. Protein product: CASRPTSGASDTQYF.

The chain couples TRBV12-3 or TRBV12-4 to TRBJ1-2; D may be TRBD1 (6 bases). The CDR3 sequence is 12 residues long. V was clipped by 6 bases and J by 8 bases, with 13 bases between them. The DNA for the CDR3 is TGTGCCAGCAGCCTGGACAGACGGGGCTACACCTTC. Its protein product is CASSLDRRGYTF.

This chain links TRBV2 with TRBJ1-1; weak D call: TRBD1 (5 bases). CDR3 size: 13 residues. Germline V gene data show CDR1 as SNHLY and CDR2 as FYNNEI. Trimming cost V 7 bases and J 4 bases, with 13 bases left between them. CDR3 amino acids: CASTIDSLTEAFF. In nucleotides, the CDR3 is TGTGCCAGCACCATTGACAGCCTCACTGAAGCTTTCTTT.

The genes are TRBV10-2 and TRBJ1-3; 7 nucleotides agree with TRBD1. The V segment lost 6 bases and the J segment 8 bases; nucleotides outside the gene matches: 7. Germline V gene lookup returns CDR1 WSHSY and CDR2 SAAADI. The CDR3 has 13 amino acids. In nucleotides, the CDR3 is TGCGCCAGCAGCGGGACAGAGATGGACACCATATATTTT. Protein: CASSGTEMDTIYF.

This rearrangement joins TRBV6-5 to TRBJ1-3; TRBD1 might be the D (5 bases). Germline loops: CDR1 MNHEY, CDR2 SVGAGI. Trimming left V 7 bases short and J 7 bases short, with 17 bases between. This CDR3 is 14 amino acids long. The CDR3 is CASTRGGSGNTIYF. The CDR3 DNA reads TGTGCCAGCACCCGTGGAGGGTCAGGGAACACCATATATTTT.

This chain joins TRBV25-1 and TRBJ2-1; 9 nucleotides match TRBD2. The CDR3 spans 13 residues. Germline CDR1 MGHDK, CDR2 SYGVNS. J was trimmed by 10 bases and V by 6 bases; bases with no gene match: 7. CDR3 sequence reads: CASSDEGLAEQFF. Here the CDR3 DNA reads TGTGCCAGCAGCGATGAAGGACTAGCGGAGCAGTTCTTC.

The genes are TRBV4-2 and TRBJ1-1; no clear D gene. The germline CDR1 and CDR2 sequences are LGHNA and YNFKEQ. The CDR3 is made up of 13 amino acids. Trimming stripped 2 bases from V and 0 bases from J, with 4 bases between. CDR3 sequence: CASSQSVNTEAFF. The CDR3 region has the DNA TGTGCCAGCAGCCAATCAGTGAACACTGAAGCTTTCTTT.

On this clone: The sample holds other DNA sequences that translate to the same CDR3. CDR3 loop: CASSQNRGQETQYF. The CDR3 nucleotides are TGTGCCAGCAGCCAAAACAGGGGGCAAGAGACCCAGTACTTC. The chain links TRBV14 to TRBJ2-5, with TRBD1 matching 8 bases. V gave up 2 bases and J gave up 2 bases; unmatched junction bases: 1. Per germline, CDR1 SGHDN and CDR2 FVKESK. The CDR3 runs to 14 residues.

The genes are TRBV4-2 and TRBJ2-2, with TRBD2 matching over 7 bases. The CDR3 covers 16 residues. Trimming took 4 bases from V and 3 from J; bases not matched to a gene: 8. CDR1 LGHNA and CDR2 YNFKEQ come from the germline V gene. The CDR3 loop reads CASSLSAGEDTGELFF. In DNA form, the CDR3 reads TGTGCCAGCAGCCTCTCCGCGGGAGAGGACACCGGGGAGCTGTTTTTT.

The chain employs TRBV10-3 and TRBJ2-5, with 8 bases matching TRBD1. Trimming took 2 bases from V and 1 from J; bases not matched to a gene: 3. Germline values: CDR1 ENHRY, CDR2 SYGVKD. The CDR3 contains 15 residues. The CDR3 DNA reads TGTGCCATCAGTGAGGACAGGGGTGGCCAAGAGACCCAGTACTTC. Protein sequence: CAISEDRGGQETQYF.

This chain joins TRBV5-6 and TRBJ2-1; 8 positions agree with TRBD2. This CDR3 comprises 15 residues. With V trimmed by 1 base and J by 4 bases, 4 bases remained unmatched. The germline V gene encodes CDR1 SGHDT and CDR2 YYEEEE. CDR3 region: CASSLLAGGYNEQFF. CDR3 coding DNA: TGTGCCAGCAGCTTGCTGGCGGGAGGTTACAATGAGCAGTTCTTC.

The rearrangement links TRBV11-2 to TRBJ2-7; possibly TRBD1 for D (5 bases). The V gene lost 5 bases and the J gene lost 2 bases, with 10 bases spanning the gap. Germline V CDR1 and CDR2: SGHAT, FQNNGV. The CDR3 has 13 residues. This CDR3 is CASSTDRTYEQYF. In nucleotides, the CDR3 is TGTGCCAGCAGCACTGACAGAACCTACGAGCAGTACTTC.

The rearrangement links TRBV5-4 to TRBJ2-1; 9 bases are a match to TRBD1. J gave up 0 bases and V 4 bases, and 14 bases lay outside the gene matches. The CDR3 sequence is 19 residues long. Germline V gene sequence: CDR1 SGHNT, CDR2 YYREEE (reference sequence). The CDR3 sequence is CASSRGGGQGPSSYNEQFF. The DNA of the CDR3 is TGTGCCAGCAGCAGGGGTGGGGGACAGGGACCTAGCTCCTACAATGAGCAGTTCTTC.

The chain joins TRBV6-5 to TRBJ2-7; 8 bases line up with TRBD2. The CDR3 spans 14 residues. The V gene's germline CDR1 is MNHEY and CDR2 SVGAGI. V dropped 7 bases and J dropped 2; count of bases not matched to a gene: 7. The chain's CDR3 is CASTNVAGTYEQYF. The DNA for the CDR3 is TGTGCCAGCACTAACGTAGCGGGGACCTACGAGCAGTACTTC.